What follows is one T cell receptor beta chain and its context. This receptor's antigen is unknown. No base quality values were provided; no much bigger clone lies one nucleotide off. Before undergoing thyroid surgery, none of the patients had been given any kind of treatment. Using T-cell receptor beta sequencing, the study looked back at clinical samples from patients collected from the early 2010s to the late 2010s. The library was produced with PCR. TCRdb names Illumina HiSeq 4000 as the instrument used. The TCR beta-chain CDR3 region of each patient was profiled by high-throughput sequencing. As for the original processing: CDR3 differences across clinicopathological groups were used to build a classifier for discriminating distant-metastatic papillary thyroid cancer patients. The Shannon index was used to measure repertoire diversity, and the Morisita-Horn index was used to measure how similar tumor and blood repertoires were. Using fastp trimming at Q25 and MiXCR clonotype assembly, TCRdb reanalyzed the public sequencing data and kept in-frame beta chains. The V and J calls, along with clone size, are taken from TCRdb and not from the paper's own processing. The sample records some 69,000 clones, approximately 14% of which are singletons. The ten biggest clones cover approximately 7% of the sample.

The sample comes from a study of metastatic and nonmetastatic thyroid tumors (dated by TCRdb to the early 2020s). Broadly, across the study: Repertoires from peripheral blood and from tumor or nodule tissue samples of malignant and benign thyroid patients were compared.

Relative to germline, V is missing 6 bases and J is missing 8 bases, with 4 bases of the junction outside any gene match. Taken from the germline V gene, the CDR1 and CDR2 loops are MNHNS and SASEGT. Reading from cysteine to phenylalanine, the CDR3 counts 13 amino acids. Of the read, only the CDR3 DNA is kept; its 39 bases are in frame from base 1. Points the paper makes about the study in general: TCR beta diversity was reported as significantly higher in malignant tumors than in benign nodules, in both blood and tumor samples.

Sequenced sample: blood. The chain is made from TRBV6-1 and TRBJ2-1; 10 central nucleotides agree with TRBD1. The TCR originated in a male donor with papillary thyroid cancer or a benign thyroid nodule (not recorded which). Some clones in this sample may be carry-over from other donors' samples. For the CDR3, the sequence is CASRSGTGDEQFF. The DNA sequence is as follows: TGTGCCAGCAGATCCGGGACAGGGGATGAGCAGTTCTTC.